This is a list of T cell receptor beta chains from one sample in a study of cytomegalovirus exposure and HLA in healthy donors. The repertoire was sequenced with immunoSEQ multiplex PCR; TCRdb's copy has only in-frame clones and lacks some. The table lists approximately 200,000 clones, about 77% of them singletons. The specimen was PBMCs. The origin of the receptors is a young man in good health and CMV-seropositive. Both conserved end residues are part of each CDR3. A D gene is named only where the DNA matches it firmly. Clone size is shown for a subset of rows, as once, few, many or a class of expanded clone.

D gene: TRBD1
J gene: TRBJ2-2
V gene: TRBV5-6
clone size: -
CDR3 protein: CASSRTGRPGELFF
CDR3 DNA: TGTGCCAGCAGCCGGACAGGGAGGCCCGGGGAGCTGTTTTTT

D gene: TRBD1
J gene: TRBJ1-3
V gene: TRBV19
clone size: -
CDR3 protein: CASSVGQAPFSGNTIYF
CDR3 DNA: TGTGCCAGTAGTGTCGGACAGGCTCCCTTCTCTGGAAACACCATATATTTT

D gene: -
J gene: TRBJ2-4
V gene: TRBV4-3
clone size: -
CDR3 protein: CASSQDPTGGVTKNIQYF
CDR3 DNA: TGCGCCAGCAGCCAAGACCCCACAGGGGGGGTAACCAAAAACATTCAGTACTTC

D gene: -
J gene: TRBJ2-1
V gene: TRBV7-3
clone size: few
CDR3 protein: CASSFGGAPGNEQFF
CDR3 DNA: TGTGCCAGCAGCTTCGGGGGAGCCCCGGGAAATGAGCAGTTCTTC

D gene: TRBD2
J gene: TRBJ2-7
V gene: TRBV7-8
clone size: once
CDR3 protein: CASSSEREGPYEQYF
CDR3 DNA: TGTGCCAGCAGCTCCGAGCGGGAGGGCCCCTACGAGCAGTACTTC

D gene: -
J gene: TRBJ1-1
V gene: TRBV6-6
clone size: -
CDR3 protein: CASSPTAPNTEAFF
CDR3 DNA: TGTGCCAGCAGCCCTACTGCTCCGAACACTGAAGCTTTCTTT

D gene: -
J gene: TRBJ2-7
V gene: TRBV5-1
clone size: few
CDR3 protein: CASTAGGGPRDEQYF
CDR3 DNA: TGCGCCAGCACCGCTGGGGGCGGCCCTCGCGACGAGCAGTACTTC

D gene: -
J gene: TRBJ1-2
V gene: TRBV4-2
clone size: few
CDR3 protein: CASSQGLAGRYGYTF
CDR3 DNA: TGTGCCAGCAGCCAAGGGTTGGCAGGGAGGTATGGCTACACCTTC

D gene: TRBD2
J gene: TRBJ2-5
V gene: TRBV7-8
clone size: -
CDR3 protein: CASSDRLAEETQYF
CDR3 DNA: TGTGCCAGCAGCGATCGACTAGCGGAAGAGACCCAGTACTTC

D gene: -
J gene: TRBJ1-1
V gene: TRBV9
clone size: few
CDR3 protein: CASSVGRNTEAFF
CDR3 DNA: TGTGCCAGCAGCGTGGGGAGGAACACTGAAGCTTTCTTT

D gene: TRBD1
J gene: TRBJ1-2
V gene: TRBV19
clone size: -
CDR3 protein: CASRTDRVYGYTF
CDR3 DNA: TGTGCCAGTAGGACGGACAGGGTCTATGGCTACACCTTC

D gene: -
J gene: TRBJ2-7
V gene: TRBV5-6
clone size: few
CDR3 protein: CASSLGRGWYEQYF
CDR3 DNA: TGTGCCAGCAGCTTGGGCAGGGGCTGGTACGAGCAGTACTTC

D gene: TRBD1
J gene: TRBJ2-7
V gene: TRBV2
clone size: -
CDR3 protein: CASTTGGDEQYF
CDR3 DNA: TGTGCCAGCACCACAGGGGGAGACGAGCAGTACTTC

D gene: TRBD1
J gene: TRBJ1-1
V gene: TRBV4-1
clone size: few
CDR3 protein: CASSGSDRKRTEAFF
CDR3 DNA: TGCGCCAGCAGCGGGTCGGACAGGAAAAGAACTGAAGCTTTCTTT

D gene: -
J gene: TRBJ1-5
V gene: TRBV7-9
clone size: many
CDR3 protein: CASSLVSGGNQPQHF
CDR3 DNA: TGTGCCAGCAGCTTAGTTTCGGGGGGTAATCAGCCCCAGCATTTT

D gene: -
J gene: TRBJ1-2
V gene: TRBV5-1
clone size: once
CDR3 protein: CASSLVMKERRNYGYTF
CDR3 DNA: TGCGCCAGCAGCTTGGTGATGAAGGAGAGGCGGAACTATGGCTACACCTTC

D gene: TRBD1
J gene: TRBJ2-7
V gene: TRBV15
clone size: few
CDR3 protein: CATTRDRVSYEQYF
CDR3 DNA: TGTGCCACCACCCGGGACAGGGTCTCCTACGAGCAGTACTTC

D gene: TRBD2
J gene: TRBJ2-3
V gene: TRBV29-1
clone size: -
CDR3 protein: CTGRERGLDTQYF
CDR3 DNA: TGCACGGGACGGGAGCGGGGGTTAGATACGCAGTATTTT

D gene: -
J gene: TRBJ1-6
V gene: TRBV30
clone size: -
CDR3 protein: CAWSAQTSSPLHF
CDR3 DNA: TGTGCCTGGAGTGCACAAACATCCTCACCCCTCCACTTT

D gene: -
J gene: TRBJ2-3
V gene: TRBV6-5
clone size: -
CDR3 protein: CASSYGPDSTDTQYF
CDR3 DNA: TGTGCCAGCAGTTACGGCCCCGATAGCACAGATACGCAGTATTTT

D gene: -
J gene: TRBJ2-3
V gene: TRBV4-1
clone size: -
CDR3 protein: CASSQMKRAADTQYF
CDR3 DNA: TGCGCCAGCAGCCAAATGAAGCGGGCCGCAGATACGCAGTATTTT

D gene: -
J gene: TRBJ2-7
V gene: TRBV30
clone size: -
CDR3 protein: CAWSGQAGLHEQYF
CDR3 DNA: TGTGCCTGGAGTGGACAGGCAGGGCTCCACGAGCAGTACTTC

D gene: TRBD2
J gene: TRBJ2-1
V gene: TRBV7-3
clone size: -
CDR3 protein: CASSPSLAGVSYNEQFF
CDR3 DNA: TGTGCCAGCAGCCCATCACTAGCGGGGGTCTCCTACAATGAGCAGTTCTTC

D gene: TRBD2
J gene: TRBJ2-5
V gene: TRBV11-2
clone size: -
CDR3 protein: CASSSTAGLETQYF
CDR3 DNA: TGTGCCAGCAGCTCAACAGCGGGACTGGAGACCCAGTACTTC

D gene: TRBD2
J gene: TRBJ2-1
V gene: TRBV5-1
clone size: -
CDR3 protein: CASSLSSGGANEQFF
CDR3 DNA: TGCGCCAGCAGCTTGTCTAGCGGGGGGGCCAATGAGCAGTTCTTC

D gene: TRBD1
J gene: TRBJ1-4
V gene: TRBV7-9
clone size: -
CDR3 protein: CASVAGTGVEKLFF
CDR3 DNA: TGTGCCAGCGTAGCCGGGACAGGGGTTGAAAAACTGTTTTTT

D gene: TRBD2
J gene: TRBJ2-1
V gene: TRBV11-2
clone size: -
CDR3 protein: CASSSRLAAEQFF
CDR3 DNA: TGTGCCAGCAGCTCCCGACTAGCGGCTGAGCAGTTCTTC

D gene: TRBD1
J gene: TRBJ1-5
V gene: TRBV5-1
clone size: -
CDR3 protein: CASSLGTGLNQPQHF
CDR3 DNA: TGCGCCAGCAGCTTGGGGACAGGGCTCAATCAGCCCCAGCATTTT

D gene: -
J gene: TRBJ2-7
V gene: TRBV7-8
clone size: -
CDR3 protein: CASSLVPGPTAYEQYF
CDR3 DNA: TGTGCCAGCAGCTTAGTTCCTGGGCCTACCGCCTACGAGCAGTACTTC

D gene: -
J gene: TRBJ2-7
V gene: TRBV28
clone size: -
CDR3 protein: CASSTAAYEQYF
CDR3 DNA: TGTGCCAGCAGTACTGCGGCCTACGAGCAGTACTTC

D gene: TRBD2
J gene: TRBJ2-7
V gene: TRBV4-1
clone size: -
CDR3 protein: CASSPYGTSGSYEQYF
CDR3 DNA: TGCGCCAGCAGCCCCTACGGGACTAGCGGGAGCTACGAGCAGTACTTC

D gene: -
J gene: TRBJ2-3
V gene: TRBV5-1
clone size: -
CDR3 protein: CASKRTAGSSTDTQYF
CDR3 DNA: TGCGCCAGCAAAAGAACGGCGGGGAGTAGCACAGATACGCAGTATTTT

D gene: -
J gene: TRBJ1-1
V gene: TRBV19
clone size: few
CDR3 protein: CASSIGGMNTEAFF
CDR3 DNA: TGTGCCAGTAGTATAGGAGGTATGAACACTGAAGCTTTCTTT

D gene: TRBD2
J gene: TRBJ2-2
V gene: TRBV28
clone size: once
CDR3 protein: CASSLGPGTWGGFGHTGELFF
CDR3 DNA: TGTGCCAGCAGTTTGGGGCCCGGGACCTGGGGGGGGTTCGGTCACACCGGGGAGCTGTTTTTT

D gene: -
J gene: TRBJ2-1
V gene: TRBV19
clone size: -
CDR3 protein: CASVRFGSDNEQFF
CDR3 DNA: TGTGCCAGCGTCAGGTTCGGGAGCGACAATGAGCAGTTCTTC

D gene: -
J gene: TRBJ2-3
V gene: TRBV4-1
clone size: -
CDR3 protein: CASSQGWGVSQPQYF
CDR3 DNA: TGCGCCAGCAGCCAAGGATGGGGGGTTAGTCAGCCCCAGTATTTT

D gene: TRBD2
J gene: TRBJ2-1
V gene: TRBV2
clone size: -
CDR3 protein: CASTESLAVGNEQFF
CDR3 DNA: TGTGCCAGCACCGAGTCACTAGCGGTAGGGAATGAGCAGTTCTTC

D gene: TRBD1
J gene: TRBJ2-7
V gene: TRBV6-6
clone size: -
CDR3 protein: CASGGQGAYEQYF
CDR3 DNA: TGTGCCAGCGGGGGACAGGGGGCCTACGAGCAGTACTTC

D gene: TRBD1
J gene: TRBJ2-4
V gene: TRBV28
clone size: -
CDR3 protein: CASSSAKRTGMAIAKNIQYF
CDR3 DNA: TGTGCCAGCAGCTCTGCGAAAAGGACAGGGATGGCAATAGCCAAAAACATTCAGTACTTC

D gene: TRBD2
J gene: TRBJ2-7
V gene: TRBV6-6
clone size: -
CDR3 protein: CASSHPGGGQVYEQYF
CDR3 DNA: TGTGCCAGCAGCCACCCGGGGGGAGGTCAAGTCTACGAGCAGTACTTC

D gene: TRBD1
J gene: TRBJ1-4
V gene: TRBV27
clone size: -
CDR3 protein: CASSFIGQGRGKLFF
CDR3 DNA: TGTGCCAGCAGTTTTATTGGACAGGGGAGGGGAAAACTGTTTTTT

D gene: TRBD2
J gene: TRBJ2-1
V gene: TRBV7-3
clone size: -
CDR3 protein: CASSQFGGGLVGNEQFF
CDR3 DNA: TGTGCCAGCAGCCAATTCGGGGGGGGACTAGTAGGCAATGAGCAGTTCTTC

D gene: -
J gene: TRBJ2-1
V gene: TRBV5-1
clone size: -
CDR3 protein: CASSLEGRDWVF
CDR3 DNA: TGCGCCAGCAGCTTAGAGGGCAGGGACTGGGTCTTC

D gene: -
J gene: TRBJ2-7
V gene: TRBV7-9
clone size: once
CDR3 protein: CASSLETGLTYEQYF
CDR3 DNA: TGTGCCAGCAGCTTAGAAACAGGCCTGACCTACGAGCAGTACTTC

D gene: -
J gene: TRBJ1-1
V gene: TRBV19
clone size: -
CDR3 protein: CASTLRGNTEAFF
CDR3 DNA: TGTGCCAGTACCCTCCGGGGAAACACTGAAGCTTTCTTT

D gene: TRBD1
J gene: TRBJ1-2
V gene: TRBV27
clone size: -
CDR3 protein: CASSGQGDIGYTF
CDR3 DNA: TGTGCCAGCAGCGGACAGGGGGATATTGGCTACACCTTC

D gene: -
J gene: TRBJ2-5
V gene: TRBV4-1
clone size: -
CDR3 protein: CASSQDRGVRETQYF
CDR3 DNA: TGCGCCAGCAGCCAAGATCGAGGAGTTAGAGAGACCCAGTACTTC

D gene: TRBD2
J gene: TRBJ2-1
V gene: TRBV7-6
clone size: -
CDR3 protein: CASSLGSSGRVNEQFF
CDR3 DNA: TGTGCCAGCAGCTTAGGTTCTAGCGGGAGGGTCAATGAGCAGTTCTTC

D gene: -
J gene: TRBJ1-3
V gene: TRBV30
clone size: -
CDR3 protein: CAWTVRAGNTIYF
CDR3 DNA: TGTGCCTGGACAGTGAGGGCTGGAAACACCATATATTTT

D gene: -
J gene: TRBJ1-1
V gene: TRBV14
clone size: -
CDR3 protein: CASSQEIGGAGLMNTEAFF
CDR3 DNA: TGTGCCAGCAGCCAAGAAATCGGCGGGGCAGGGCTTATGAACACTGAAGCTTTCTTT